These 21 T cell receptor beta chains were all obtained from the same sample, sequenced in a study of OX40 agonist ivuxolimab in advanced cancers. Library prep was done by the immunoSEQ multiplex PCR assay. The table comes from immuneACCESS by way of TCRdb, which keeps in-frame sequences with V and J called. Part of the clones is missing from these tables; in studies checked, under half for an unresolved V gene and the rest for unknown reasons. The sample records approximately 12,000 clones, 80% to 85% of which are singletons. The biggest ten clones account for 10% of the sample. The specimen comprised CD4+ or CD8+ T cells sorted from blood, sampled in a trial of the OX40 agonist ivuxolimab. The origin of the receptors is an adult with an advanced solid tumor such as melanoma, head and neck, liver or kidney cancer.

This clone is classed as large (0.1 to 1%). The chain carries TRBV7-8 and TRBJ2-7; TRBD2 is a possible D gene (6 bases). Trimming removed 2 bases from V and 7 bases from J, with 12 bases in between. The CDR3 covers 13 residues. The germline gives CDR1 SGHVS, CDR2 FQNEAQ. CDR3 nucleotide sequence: TGTGCCAGCAGCTTACCCGGAGGGAGGGAGCAGTACTTC. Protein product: CASSLPGGREQYF.

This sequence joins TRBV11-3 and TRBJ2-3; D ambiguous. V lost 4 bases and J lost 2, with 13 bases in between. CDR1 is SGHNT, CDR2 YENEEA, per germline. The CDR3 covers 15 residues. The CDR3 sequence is CASSSTIGPTDTQYF. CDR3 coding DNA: TGTGCCAGCAGCTCCACTATAGGCCCCACAGATACGCAGTATTTT.

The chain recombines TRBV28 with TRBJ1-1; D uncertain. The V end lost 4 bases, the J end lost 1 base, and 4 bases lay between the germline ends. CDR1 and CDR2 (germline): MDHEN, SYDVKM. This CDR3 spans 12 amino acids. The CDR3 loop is CASSWPNTEAFF. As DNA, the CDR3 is TGTGCCAGCAGTTGGCCGAACACTGAAGCTTTCTTT.

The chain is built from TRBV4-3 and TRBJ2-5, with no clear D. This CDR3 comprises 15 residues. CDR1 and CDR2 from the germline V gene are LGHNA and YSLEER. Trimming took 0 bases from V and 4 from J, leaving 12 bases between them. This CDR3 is CASSQDPRSRETQYF. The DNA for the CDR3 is TGCGCCAGCAGCCAAGATCCACGGAGCAGAGAGACCCAGTACTTC.

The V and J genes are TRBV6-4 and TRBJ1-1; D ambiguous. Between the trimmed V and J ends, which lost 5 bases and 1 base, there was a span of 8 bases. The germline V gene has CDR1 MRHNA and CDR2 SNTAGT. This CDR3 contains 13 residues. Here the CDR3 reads CASSLSRNTEAFF. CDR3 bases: TGTGCCAGCAGTCTCTCGCGGAACACTGAAGCTTTCTTT.

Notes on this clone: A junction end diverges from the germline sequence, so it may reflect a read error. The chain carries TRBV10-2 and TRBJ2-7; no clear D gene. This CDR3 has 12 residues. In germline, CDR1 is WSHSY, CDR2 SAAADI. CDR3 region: CASSESVNLGLF. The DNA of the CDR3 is TGCGCCAGCAGTGAGTCTGTCAACCTGGGCCTATTC.

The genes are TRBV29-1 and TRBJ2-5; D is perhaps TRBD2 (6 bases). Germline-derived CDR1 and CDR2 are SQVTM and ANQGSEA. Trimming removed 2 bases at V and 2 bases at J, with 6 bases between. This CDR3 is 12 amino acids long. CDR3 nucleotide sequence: TGCAGCGTTGAACGGGGGCAAGAGACCCAGTACTTC. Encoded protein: CSVERGQETQYF.

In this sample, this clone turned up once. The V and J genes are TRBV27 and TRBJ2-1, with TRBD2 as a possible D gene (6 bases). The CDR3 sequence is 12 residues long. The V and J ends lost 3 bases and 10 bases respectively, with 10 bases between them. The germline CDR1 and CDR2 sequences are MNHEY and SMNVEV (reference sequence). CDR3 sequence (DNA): TGTGCCAGCAGTTTCTCCAGCGGGGAGCAGTTCTTC. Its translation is CASSFSSGEQFF.

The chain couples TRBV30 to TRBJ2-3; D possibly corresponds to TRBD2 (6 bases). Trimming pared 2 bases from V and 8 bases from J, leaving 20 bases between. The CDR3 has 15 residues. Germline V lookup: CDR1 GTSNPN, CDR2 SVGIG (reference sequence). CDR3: CAWSRKEGPSSTQYF. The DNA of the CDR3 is TGTGCCTGGAGTCGGAAGGAGGGCCCTTCCTCTACGCAGTATTTT.

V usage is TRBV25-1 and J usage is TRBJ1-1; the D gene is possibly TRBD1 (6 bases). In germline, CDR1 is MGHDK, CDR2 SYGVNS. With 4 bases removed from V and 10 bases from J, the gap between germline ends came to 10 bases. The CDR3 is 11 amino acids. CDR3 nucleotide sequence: TGTGCCAGCAGTGGGCGGGGGGCAGCTTTCTTT. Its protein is CASSGRGAAFF.

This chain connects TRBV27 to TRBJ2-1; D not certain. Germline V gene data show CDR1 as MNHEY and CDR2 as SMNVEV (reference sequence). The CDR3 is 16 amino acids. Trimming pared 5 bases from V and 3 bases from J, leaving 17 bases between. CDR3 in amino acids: CASSPLRHANYNEQFF. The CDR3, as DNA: TGTGCCAGCAGTCCCCTTCGACACGCTAACTACAATGAGCAGTTCTTC.

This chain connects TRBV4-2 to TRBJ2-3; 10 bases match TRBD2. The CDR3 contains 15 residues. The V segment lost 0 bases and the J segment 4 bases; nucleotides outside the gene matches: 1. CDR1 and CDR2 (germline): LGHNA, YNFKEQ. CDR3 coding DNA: TGTGCCAGCAGCCAAGAAGCGGGAGGGCCAGATACGCAGTATTTT. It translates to CASSQEAGGPDTQYF.

In DNA form, the CDR3 reads TGTGCCAGCAGCTCCCAGGGATACGAGCAGTACTTC. Residues: CASSSQGYEQYF. The chain recombines TRBV7-9 with TRBJ2-7; tentatively, D is TRBD1 (5 bases). V lost 4 bases, J lost 4 bases, and 8 bases lay in between. CDR1 is SEHNR and CDR2 is FQNEAQ in the germline V gene (reference sequence). CDR3 length: 12 amino acids.

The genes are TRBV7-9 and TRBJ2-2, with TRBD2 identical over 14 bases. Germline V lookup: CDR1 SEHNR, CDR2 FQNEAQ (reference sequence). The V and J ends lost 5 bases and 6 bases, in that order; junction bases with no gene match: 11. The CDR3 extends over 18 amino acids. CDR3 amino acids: CASSRGLAGGIGAGELFF. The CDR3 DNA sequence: TGTGCCAGCAGCCGAGGACTAGCGGGAGGCATCGGGGCCGGGGAGCTGTTTTTT.

The CDR3 protein is CATSRTLAGEYNEQFF. CDR3 in DNA: TGTGCCACCAGCAGAACACTAGCGGGAGAGTACAATGAGCAGTTCTTC. The chain employs TRBV15 and TRBJ2-1, with 11 bases identical to TRBD2. The V and J ends lost 2 bases and 4 bases, in that order; junction bases with no gene match: 4. The CDR3 contains 16 residues. CDR1 is LNHNV and CDR2 is YYDKDF in the germline V gene (reference sequence).

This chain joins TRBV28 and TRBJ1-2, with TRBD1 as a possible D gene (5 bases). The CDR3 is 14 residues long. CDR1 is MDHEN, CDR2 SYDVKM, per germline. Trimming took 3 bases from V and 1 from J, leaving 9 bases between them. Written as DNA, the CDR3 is TGTGCCAGCAGTTTCAGGGCCCTTAACTATGGCTACACCTTC. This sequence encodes CASSFRALNYGYTF.

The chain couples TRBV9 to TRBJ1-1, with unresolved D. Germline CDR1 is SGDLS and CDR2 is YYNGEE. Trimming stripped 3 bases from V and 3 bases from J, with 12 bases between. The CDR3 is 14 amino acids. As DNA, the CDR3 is TGTGCCAGCAGCGAGGATCTGGTGGACACTGAAGCTTTCTTT. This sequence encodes CASSEDLVDTEAFF.

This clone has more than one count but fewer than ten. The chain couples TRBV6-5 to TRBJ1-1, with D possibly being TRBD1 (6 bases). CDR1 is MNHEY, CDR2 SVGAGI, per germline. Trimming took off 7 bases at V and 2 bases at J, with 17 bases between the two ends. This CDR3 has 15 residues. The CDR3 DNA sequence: TGTGCCAGCATCCCTATCGGGACACTCAACACTGAAGCTTTCTTT. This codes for CASIPIGTLNTEAFF.

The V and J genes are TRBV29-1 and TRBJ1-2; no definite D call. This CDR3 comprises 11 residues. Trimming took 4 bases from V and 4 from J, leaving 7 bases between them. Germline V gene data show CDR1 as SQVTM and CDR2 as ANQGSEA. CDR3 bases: TGCAGCGTTGTGGGTATCTATGGCTACACCTTC. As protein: CSVVGIYGYTF. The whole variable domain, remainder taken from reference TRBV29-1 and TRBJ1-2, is SAVISQKPSRDICQRGTSLTIQCQVDSQVTMMFWYRQQPGQSLTLIATANQGSEATYESGFVIDKFPISRPNLTFSTLTVSNMSPEDSSIYLCSVVGIYGYTFGSGTRLTVV.

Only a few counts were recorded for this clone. Here the CDR3 DNA reads TGTGCCAGCAGCTTCTGGACTAGCGGAACCTCCTACGAGCAGTACTTC. This gives the protein CASSFWTSGTSYEQYF. This chain joins TRBV13 and TRBJ2-7; 10 bases are a match to TRBD2. The V gene's germline CDR1 is PRHDT and CDR2 FYEKMQ (reference sequence). With V trimmed by 3 bases and J by 0 bases, 5 bases remained unmatched. The CDR3 is 16 amino acids.

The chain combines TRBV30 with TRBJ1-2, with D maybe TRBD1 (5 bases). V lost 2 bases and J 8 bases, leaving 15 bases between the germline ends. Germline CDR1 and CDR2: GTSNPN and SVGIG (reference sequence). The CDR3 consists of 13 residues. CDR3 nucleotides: TGTGCCTGGAGTCCACTCCCGGGGGACGGCTACACCTTC. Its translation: CAWSPLPGDGYTF.